This record concerns one T cell receptor (beta chain) sequence. The sample comes from a study of cytomegalovirus exposure and HLA in healthy donors. With 60 Vbeta and 13 Jbeta primers, the PCR was carried out. Libraries were prepared by immunoSEQ multiplex PCR; TCRdb keeps only in-frame clonotypes and omits some of them. The repertoire holds 150,000 to 200,000 clones, with 75% to 85% as singletons. Sequencing input: PBMCs. The clonotype originates from a woman between 18 and 29 years old in good health and CMV-seropositive.

The CDR3 sequence: CASSGKADLGSTDTQYF. CDR3 bases: TGTGCCAGCAGCGGTAAAGCGGACCTCGGTAGCACAGATACGCAGTATTTT. J is TRBJ2-3 and V is TRBV5-8; tentatively, D is TRBD2 (5 bases). This CDR3 contains 17 residues. V lost 4 bases and J lost 0, with 18 bases in between. Germline lookup yields CDR1 SGHTS and CDR2 YDEGEE.